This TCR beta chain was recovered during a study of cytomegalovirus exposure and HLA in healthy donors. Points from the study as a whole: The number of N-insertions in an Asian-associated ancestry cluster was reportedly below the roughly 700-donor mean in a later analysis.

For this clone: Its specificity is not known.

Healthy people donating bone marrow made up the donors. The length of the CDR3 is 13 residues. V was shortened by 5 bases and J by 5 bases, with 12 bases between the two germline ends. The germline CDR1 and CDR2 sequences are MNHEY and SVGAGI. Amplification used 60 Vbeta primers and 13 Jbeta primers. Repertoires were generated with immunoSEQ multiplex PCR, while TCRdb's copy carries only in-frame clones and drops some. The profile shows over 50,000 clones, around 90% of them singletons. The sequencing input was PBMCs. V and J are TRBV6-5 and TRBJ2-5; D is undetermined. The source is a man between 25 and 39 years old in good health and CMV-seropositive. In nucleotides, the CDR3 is TGTGCCAGCAGTGTGGCTAGTTGGGAGACCCAGTACTTC. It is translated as CASSVASWETQYF.